The entry that follows covers one T cell receptor (beta chain) sequence. Its target is unknown. The record originates from a study of T cell responses to AZD1222 COVID-19 vaccine. This table comes from immunoSEQ multiplex PCR, and its TCRdb copy is limited to in-frame clones, with some not included. The profile shows 95,000 to 150,000 clones, 93% of them singletons. This CDR3 comprises 15 residues. Findings and caveats of the study: With dominance at 160-218 and 743-854, vaccine-associated CD4 TCRs spanned spike. The sample set comprised mostly white British donors with more females, and clonal diversity was possibly underestimated. Seropositive AZD1222 recipients at baseline numbered only five to seven.

This receptor was obtained from an adult who received the AZD1222 COVID-19 vaccine. This chain links TRBV12-2 with TRBJ2-5; TRBD1 is taken as the D call from the table, unchecked against the DNA. TRBV12-2 is deemed a pseudogene. The sample in question was peripheral blood, obtained 28 days after the second AZD1222 dose. The CDR3: CASRSELGQQETQYF. The CDR3 DNA reads as TGTGCAAGTCGTTCTGAATTGGGACAGCAAGAGACCCAGTACTTC.